This T cell receptor (beta chain) is drawn from a study of T cells after yellow fever vaccination. The overall study: Preparing low-cell-number fractions relied on SMART-Seq v4 Ultra Low Input. Study conclusions and caveats: Among primary-vaccination clones, most reappeared after the booster, at 95% to 96% for CD4 and approximately 90% for CD8. Only a small proportion of the clonotypes turned up in both the CD4 and the CD8 compartments, likely arising from convergent recombination.

The J segment lost 1 base and the V segment lost 0 bases, leaving 13 bases of the junction unmatched. Germline V gene data show CDR1 as SGHRS and CDR2 as YFSETQ. This CDR3 is 19 amino acids long. TCRdb re-called the 5' RACE reads through MiXCR, storing one row per CDR3 protein. The profile covers approximately 600,000 distinct CDR3 sequences, with approximately 13% appearing a single time and under 15% taken by the ten largest. This clonotype occurred many times. No antigen is known for it. V usage is TRBV5-1 and J usage is TRBJ2-1; 7 bases fit TRBD2. The sample here was PBMCs, taken on the day of the yellow fever booster vaccination. The sequence was obtained from a man aged 25 to 45 who received the YFV17D yellow fever vaccine. The CDR3 nucleotides are TGCGCCAGCAGCTTGGGGGGTGCAGGAGCGGGACGATCCTACAATGAGCAGTTCTTC. This gives the protein CASSLGGAGAGRSYNEQFF.